Listed below are T cell receptor beta chains from one sample, sequenced in a study of a mutant IDH1 vaccine in newly diagnosed glioma. Clones were read by immunoSEQ multiplex PCR, and TCRdb kept only the in-frame ones, dropping some. The table has tens of thousands of clones, 80% to 85% seen once; the top ten hold around 9.5%. The material sequenced was peripheral blood mononuclear cells (PBMCs), taken from a glioma patient treated with radiotherapy, temozolomide or both. These receptors came from a man aged 45-65 years with glioma. Some clones in this sample may be carry-over from other donors' samples. Both conserved end residues are trimmed from each CDR3. The order of the fields is J gene, V gene, CDR3 protein.

j_call: TRBJ2-5
v_call: TRBV7-2
cdr3_aa: ASSLGGGSTETQY

j_call: TRBJ1-5
v_call: TRBV6-5
cdr3_aa: ASSPNSPNQPQH

j_call: TRBJ2-7
v_call: TRBV6-8
cdr3_aa: ASSAPGGPSEQY

j_call: TRBJ2-1
v_call: TRBV7-2
cdr3_aa: ASSLVAGGPSEQF

j_call: TRBJ2-5
v_call: TRBV4-1
cdr3_aa: ASSRGLAGEETQY

j_call: TRBJ1-2
v_call: TRBV6-1
cdr3_aa: ASSNRDRGGYT

j_call: TRBJ2-7
v_call: TRBV5-5
cdr3_aa: ASSLGGIGSYEQY

j_call: TRBJ2-1
v_call: TRBV18
cdr3_aa: ASSTSGQGVVEQF

j_call: TRBJ1-1
v_call: TRBV28
cdr3_aa: ASSLASGNTEAF

j_call: TRBJ1-4
v_call: TRBV5-1
cdr3_aa: ASSFGGSNEKLF

j_call: TRBJ1-5
v_call: TRBV7-8
cdr3_aa: ASSLVGGRPQH

j_call: TRBJ1-1
v_call: TRBV10-3
cdr3_aa: AISTPGQGNTEAF

j_call: TRBJ2-7
v_call: TRBV5-5
cdr3_aa: ASSWRQGKDEQY

j_call: TRBJ1-5
v_call: TRBV19
cdr3_aa: ASSIGDRGRQPQH

j_call: TRBJ2-5
v_call: TRBV27
cdr3_aa: ASSRRGGIETQY

j_call: TRBJ2-5
v_call: TRBV2
cdr3_aa: AAEGVETQY

j_call: TRBJ2-7
v_call: TRBV19
cdr3_aa: ASSIKRVAYEQY

j_call: TRBJ2-7
v_call: TRBV18
cdr3_aa: ASSGGRSSYEQY

j_call: TRBJ1-2
v_call: TRBV5-1
cdr3_aa: ASSLEAHLNYGYT

j_call: TRBJ1-3
v_call: TRBV19
cdr3_aa: ASSETGTGGYGNTIY

j_call: TRBJ2-5
v_call: TRBV11-2
cdr3_aa: ASSSRGRGVLETQY

j_call: TRBJ1-2
v_call: TRBV9
cdr3_aa: ASSVASGGYT

j_call: TRBJ2-2
v_call: TRBV4-3
cdr3_aa: ASSQGGATGELF

j_call: TRBJ1-5
v_call: TRBV27
cdr3_aa: ASSTGTPGPQH

j_call: TRBJ1-5
v_call: TRBV9
cdr3_aa: ASSPGQGNQPQH

j_call: TRBJ2-7
v_call: TRBV5-8
cdr3_aa: ASSLWGEQY

j_call: TRBJ1-5
v_call: TRBV5-1
cdr3_aa: ASSLDTGNQPQH

j_call: TRBJ2-7
v_call: TRBV5-1
cdr3_aa: ASSSGQGRTYEQY

j_call: TRBJ2-7
v_call: TRBV6-6
cdr3_aa: ASTTGTASYEQY

j_call: TRBJ2-5
v_call: TRBV11-3
cdr3_aa: ASSWTAQETQY

j_call: TRBJ1-5
v_call: TRBV11-2
cdr3_aa: ASSRLSNQPQH

j_call: TRBJ1-4
v_call: TRBV28
cdr3_aa: ASSLPLRPEGTNEKLF

j_call: TRBJ1-5
v_call: TRBV28
cdr3_aa: ASGPYSNQPQH

j_call: TRBJ1-5
v_call: TRBV7-8
cdr3_aa: ASSLAGYNQPQH

j_call: TRBJ1-1
v_call: TRBV2
cdr3_aa: ASAVGQSTEAF

j_call: TRBJ2-1
v_call: TRBV30
cdr3_aa: AWRTGKRYEQF

j_call: TRBJ1-2
v_call: TRBV15
cdr3_aa: ATSRVREAGYGYT

j_call: TRBJ1-5
v_call: TRBV6-1
cdr3_aa: ASSADRGEVNQPQH

j_call: TRBJ1-1
v_call: TRBV18
cdr3_aa: ASSPSQNTEAF

j_call: TRBJ2-5
v_call: TRBV11-2
cdr3_aa: ASSQETQY

j_call: TRBJ1-2
v_call: TRBV5-1
cdr3_aa: ASRRDIHGYT

j_call: TRBJ1-1
v_call: TRBV29-1
cdr3_aa: SVEVRGDLNTEAF

j_call: TRBJ2-3
v_call: TRBV19
cdr3_aa: ASTPSGLVTDTQY

j_call: TRBJ2-5
v_call: TRBV18
cdr3_aa: ASSARDAGTQY

j_call: TRBJ1-6
v_call: TRBV2
cdr3_aa: ASGARTQINSPLH

j_call: TRBJ2-1
v_call: TRBV20-1
cdr3_aa: SAHRQGEQF